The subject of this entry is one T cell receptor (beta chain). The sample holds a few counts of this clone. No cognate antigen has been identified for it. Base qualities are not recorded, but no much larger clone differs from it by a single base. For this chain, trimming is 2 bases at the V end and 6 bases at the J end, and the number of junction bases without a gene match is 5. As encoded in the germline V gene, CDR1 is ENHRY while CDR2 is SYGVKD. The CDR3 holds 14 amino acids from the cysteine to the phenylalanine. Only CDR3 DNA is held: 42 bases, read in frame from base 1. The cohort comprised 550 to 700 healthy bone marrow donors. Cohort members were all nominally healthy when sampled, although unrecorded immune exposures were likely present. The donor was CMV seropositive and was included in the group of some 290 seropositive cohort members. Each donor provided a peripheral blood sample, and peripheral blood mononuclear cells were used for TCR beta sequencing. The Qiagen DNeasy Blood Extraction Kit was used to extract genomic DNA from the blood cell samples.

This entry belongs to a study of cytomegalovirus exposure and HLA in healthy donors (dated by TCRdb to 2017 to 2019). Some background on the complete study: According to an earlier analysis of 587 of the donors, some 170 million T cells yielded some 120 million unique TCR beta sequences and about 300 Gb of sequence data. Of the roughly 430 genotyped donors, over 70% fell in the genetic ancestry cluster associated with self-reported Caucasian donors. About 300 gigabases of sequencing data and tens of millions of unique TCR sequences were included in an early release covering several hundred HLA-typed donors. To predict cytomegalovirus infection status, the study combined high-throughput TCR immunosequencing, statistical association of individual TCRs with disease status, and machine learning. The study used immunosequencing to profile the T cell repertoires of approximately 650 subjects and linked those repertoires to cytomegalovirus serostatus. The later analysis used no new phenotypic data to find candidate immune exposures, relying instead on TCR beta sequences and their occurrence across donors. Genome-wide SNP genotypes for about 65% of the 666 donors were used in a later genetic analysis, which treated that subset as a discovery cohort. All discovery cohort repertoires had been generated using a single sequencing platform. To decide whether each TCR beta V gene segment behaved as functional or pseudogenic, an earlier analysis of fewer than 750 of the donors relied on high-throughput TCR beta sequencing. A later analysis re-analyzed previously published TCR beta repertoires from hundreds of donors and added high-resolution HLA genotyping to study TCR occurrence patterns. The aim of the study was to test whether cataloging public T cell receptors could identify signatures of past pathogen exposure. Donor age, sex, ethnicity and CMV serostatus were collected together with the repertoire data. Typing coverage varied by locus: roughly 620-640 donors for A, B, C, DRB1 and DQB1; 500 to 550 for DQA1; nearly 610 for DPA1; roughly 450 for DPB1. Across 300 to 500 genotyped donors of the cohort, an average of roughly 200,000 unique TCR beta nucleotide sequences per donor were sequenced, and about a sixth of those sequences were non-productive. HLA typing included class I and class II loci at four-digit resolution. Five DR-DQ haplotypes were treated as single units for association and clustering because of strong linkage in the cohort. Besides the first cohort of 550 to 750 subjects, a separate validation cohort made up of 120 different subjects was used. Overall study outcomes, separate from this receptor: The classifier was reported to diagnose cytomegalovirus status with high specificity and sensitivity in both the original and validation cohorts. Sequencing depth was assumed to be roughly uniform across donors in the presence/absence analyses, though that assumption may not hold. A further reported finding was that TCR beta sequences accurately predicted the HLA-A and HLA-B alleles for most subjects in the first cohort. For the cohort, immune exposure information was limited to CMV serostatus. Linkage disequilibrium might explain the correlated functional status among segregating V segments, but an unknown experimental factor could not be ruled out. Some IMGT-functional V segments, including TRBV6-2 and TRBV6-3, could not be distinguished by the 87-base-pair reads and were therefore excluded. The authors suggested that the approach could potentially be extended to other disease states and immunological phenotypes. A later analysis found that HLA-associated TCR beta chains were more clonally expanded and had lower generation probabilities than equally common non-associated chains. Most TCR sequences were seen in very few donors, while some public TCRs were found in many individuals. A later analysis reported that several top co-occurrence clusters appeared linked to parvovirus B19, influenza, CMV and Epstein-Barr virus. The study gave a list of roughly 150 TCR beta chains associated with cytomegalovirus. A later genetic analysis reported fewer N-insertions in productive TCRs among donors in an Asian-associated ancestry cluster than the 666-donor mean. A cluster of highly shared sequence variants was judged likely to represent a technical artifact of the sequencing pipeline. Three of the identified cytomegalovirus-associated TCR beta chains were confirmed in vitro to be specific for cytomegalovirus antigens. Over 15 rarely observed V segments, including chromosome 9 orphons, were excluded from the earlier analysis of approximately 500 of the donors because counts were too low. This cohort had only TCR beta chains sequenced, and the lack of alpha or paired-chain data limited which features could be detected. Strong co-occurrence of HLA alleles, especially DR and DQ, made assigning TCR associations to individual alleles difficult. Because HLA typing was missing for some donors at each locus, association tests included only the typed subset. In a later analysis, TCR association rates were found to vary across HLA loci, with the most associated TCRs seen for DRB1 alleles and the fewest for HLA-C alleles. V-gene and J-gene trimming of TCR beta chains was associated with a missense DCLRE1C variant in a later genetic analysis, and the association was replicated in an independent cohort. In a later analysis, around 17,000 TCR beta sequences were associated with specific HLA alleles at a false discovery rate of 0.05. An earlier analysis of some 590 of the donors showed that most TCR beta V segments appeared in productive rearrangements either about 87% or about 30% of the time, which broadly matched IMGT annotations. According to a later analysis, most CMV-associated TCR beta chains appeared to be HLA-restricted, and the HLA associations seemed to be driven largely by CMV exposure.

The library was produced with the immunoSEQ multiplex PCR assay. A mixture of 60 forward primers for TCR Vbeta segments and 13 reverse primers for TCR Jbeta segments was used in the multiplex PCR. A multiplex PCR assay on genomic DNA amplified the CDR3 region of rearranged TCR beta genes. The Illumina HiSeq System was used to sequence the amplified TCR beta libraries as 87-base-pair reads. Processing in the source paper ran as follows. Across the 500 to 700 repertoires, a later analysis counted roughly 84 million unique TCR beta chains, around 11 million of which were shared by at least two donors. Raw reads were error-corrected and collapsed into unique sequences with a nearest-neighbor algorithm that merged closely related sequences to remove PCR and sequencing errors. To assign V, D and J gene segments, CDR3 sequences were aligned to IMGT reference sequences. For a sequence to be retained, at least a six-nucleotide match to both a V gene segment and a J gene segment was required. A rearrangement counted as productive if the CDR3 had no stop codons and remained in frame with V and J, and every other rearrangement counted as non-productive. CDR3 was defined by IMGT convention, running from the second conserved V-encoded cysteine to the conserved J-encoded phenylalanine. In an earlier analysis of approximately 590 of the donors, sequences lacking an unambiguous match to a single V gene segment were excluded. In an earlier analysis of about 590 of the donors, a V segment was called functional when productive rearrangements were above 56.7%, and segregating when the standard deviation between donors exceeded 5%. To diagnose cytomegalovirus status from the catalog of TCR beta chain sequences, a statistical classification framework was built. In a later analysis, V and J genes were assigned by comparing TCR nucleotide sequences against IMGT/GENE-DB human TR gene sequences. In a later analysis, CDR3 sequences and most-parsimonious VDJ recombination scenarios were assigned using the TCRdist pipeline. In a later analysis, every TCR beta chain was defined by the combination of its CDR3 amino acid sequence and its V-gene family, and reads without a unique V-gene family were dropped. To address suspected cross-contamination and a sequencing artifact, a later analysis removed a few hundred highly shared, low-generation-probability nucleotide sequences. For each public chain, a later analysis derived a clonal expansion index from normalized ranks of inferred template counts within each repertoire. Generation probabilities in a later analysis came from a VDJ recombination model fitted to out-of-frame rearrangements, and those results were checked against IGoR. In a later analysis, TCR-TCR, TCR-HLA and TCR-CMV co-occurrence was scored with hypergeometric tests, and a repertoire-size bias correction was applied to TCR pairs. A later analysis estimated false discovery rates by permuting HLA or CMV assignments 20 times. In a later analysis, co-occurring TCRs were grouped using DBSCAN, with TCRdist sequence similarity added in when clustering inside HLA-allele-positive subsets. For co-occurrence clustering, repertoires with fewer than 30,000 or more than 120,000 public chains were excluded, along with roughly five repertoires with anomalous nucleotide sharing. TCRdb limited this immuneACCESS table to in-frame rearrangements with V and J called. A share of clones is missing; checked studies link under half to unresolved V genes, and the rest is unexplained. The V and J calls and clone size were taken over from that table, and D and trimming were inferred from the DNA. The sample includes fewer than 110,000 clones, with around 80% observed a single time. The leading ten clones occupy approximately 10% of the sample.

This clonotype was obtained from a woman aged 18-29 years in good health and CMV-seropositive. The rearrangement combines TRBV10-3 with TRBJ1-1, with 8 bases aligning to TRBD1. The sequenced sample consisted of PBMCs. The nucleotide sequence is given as TGTGCCATCAGTGAGACGAGGACAGGGTCTGAAGCTTTCTTT. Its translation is CAISETRTGSEAFF.